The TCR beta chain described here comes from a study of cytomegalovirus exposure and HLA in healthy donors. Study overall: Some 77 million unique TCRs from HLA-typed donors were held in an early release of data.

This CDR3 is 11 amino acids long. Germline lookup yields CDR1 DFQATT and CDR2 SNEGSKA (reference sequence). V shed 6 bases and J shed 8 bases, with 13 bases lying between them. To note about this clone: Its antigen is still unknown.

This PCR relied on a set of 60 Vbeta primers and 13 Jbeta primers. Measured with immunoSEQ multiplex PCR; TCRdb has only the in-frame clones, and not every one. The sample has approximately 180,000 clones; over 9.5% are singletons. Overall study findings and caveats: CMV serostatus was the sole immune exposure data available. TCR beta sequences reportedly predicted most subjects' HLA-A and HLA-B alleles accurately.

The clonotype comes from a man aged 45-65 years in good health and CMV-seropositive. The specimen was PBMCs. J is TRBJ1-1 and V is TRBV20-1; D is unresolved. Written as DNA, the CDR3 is TGCAGTGCCGAGAGGTTTTCCGAAGCTTTCTTT. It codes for CSAERFSEAFF.